This entry describes one T cell receptor beta chain. Antigen: not known. This sample was taken from a study of CXCR3-negative and CXCR3-positive naive CD8 T cells. Study-level findings and limits: More hydrophobic TRB CDR3s occurred in CXCR3-positive than in CXCR3-negative naive cells.

The CDR3 has 17 residues. The germline gives CDR1 LGHDT, CDR2 YNNKEL (reference sequence). The study made its TRB cDNA libraries by 5' RACE, adding UMI labels. Reanalyzing the 5' RACE reads, TCRdb keeps one entry per CDR3 protein, without DNA. The sample has 120,000 to 150,000 distinct CDR3 sequences. This TCR was recovered from a human donor in good health. Some clones in this sample may be carry-over from other donors' samples. Sequenced input: naive CXCR3+ CD8+ T cells from blood. This sample's subset: CD45RO-CCR7+CD27+CD95- naive CD8+ T cells expressing CXCR3 (TNR3+). The chain links TRBV3-1 to TRBJ2-1; TCRdb gives TRBD2 as the D gene, but with no DNA this cannot be confirmed. This chain's CDR3 is CASSQGALAGEFDEQFF.